These T cell receptor beta chains were read from a single sample in a study of regulatory T cells in long-lasting Graves disease. One entry per CDR3 protein, called by TCRdb with MiXCR from the multiplex PCR reads. The table records around 430,000 distinct CDR3 sequences, about 20% of them present only once. The source material was peripheral blood mononuclear cells (PBMCs), sampled when the disease was refractory, from a patient treated with antithyroid drugs. These receptors originate from a female donor with Graves disease. Both conserved end residues are part of each CDR3. Fields, in order: clone size, V gene, J gene, CDR3 length, D gene, CDR3 DNA, CDR3 protein. D genes are given only for firm matches. Expanded clones are given a class, and other clones once, few, many or no size at all.

>-|TRBV20-1|TRBJ1-5|13|TRBD1
TGCAGTGCTGAACAGGGGGCTCTGCAGCCCCAGCATTTT
CSAEQGALQPQHF
>few|TRBV20-1|TRBJ2-1|11|-
TGCAGTGCTAGAGGACTTCCTGAGCAGTTCTTC
CSARGLPEQFF
>few|TRBV7-9|TRBJ1-4|14|-
TGTGCCAGCAGCCCGGAAGCAACTAATGAAAAACTGTTTTTT
CASSPEATNEKLFF
>few|TRBV6-1|TRBJ2-2|14|-
TGTGCCAGCAGCTTGGGGCAGGTAACCGGGGAGCTGTTTTTT
CASSLGQVTGELFF
>-|TRBV30|TRBJ1-4|12|-
TGTGCCTGGACCTACAACCATGAAAAACTGTTTTTT
CAWTYNHEKLFF
>few|TRBV28|TRBJ2-7|11|-
TGTGCCAGCGTACAGGTCGACGAGCAGTACTTC
CASVQVDEQYF
>many|TRBV28|TRBJ2-2|17|TRBD2
TGTGCCAGCGGAGGGACTAGCGGGAGCGGGAACACCGGGGAGCTGTTTTTT
CASGGTSGSGNTGELFF
>many|TRBV29-1|TRBJ1-2|12|-
TGCAGCGTTTCTCCGACAGACTATGGCTACACCTTC
CSVSPTDYGYTF
>-|TRBV6-2/TRBV6-3|TRBJ2-4|15|-
TGTGCCAGCAGTTACTCGCGGCTAGCCAAAAACATTCAGTACTTC
CASSYSRLAKNIQYF
>few|TRBV5-1|TRBJ1-1|15|TRBD1
TGCGCCAGCAGCTTGGCACCTCAGGGGGCCACTGAAGCTTTCTTT
CASSLAPQGATEAFF
>-|TRBV4-1|TRBJ2-4|14|-
TGCGCCAGCAGCCGGGACACTTCCAAAAACATTCAGTACTTC
CASSRDTSKNIQYF
>-|TRBV5-1|TRBJ2-7|14|-
TGCGCCAGCAGCTTGGCCGGGTTTGGAGTTAAGCAGTACTTC
CASSLAGFGVKQYF
>few|TRBV9|TRBJ1-4|16|-
TGTGCCAGCAGCACCCACGGGGGCGCAGTTAATGAAAAACTGTTTTTT
CASSTHGGAVNEKLFF
>many|TRBV11-1|TRBJ1-1|13|TRBD1
TGTGCCAGCAGACGTACAGGGGGCGAGGAAGCTTTCTTT
CASRRTGGEEAFF
>-|TRBV27|TRBJ1-4|16|TRBD1
TGTGCCAGCAGTCCCCCGCGCAGGGGGAGTAATGAAAAACTGTTTTTT
CASSPPRRGSNEKLFF
>few|TRBV12-3/TRBV12-4|TRBJ1-2|15|-
TGTGCCAGCAGTTTAGAGAGACTCGTGTCGGGTGGCTACACCTTC
CASSLERLVSGGYTF
>-|TRBV7-2|TRBJ2-2|12|-
TGCGCCAGCAGCCTACGGGCAGGGCTGCTGTTTTTT
CASSLRAGLLFF
>few|TRBV19|TRBJ2-7|15|-
TGTGCCAGTAGTATAGGACTTGAGACGAGCTACGAGCAGTACTTC
CASSIGLETSYEQYF
>many|TRBV29-1|TRBJ1-2|11|-
TGCAGCGTTGGAGCAGGAGATGGCTACACCTTC
CSVGAGDGYTF
>many|TRBV28|TRBJ1-5|14|-
TGTGCCAGCACCTTAGGGGGTACCAGGCAGCCCCAGCATTTT
CASTLGGTRQPQHF
>few|TRBV7-8|TRBJ2-2|18|TRBD1
TGTGCCAGCAGCTTAGTAACGATGGGACAGGGGCCCACCGGGGAGCTGTTTTTT
CASSLVTMGQGPTGELFF
>many|TRBV7-9|TRBJ1-4|16|-
TGTGCCAGCAGCCAACAATCGGGGCAGGCTAATGAAAAACTGTTTTTT
CASSQQSGQANEKLFF
>-|TRBV3-1|TRBJ1-2|15|TRBD1
TGTGCCGGCAGCCAAGCGGGACAGAGAATCTATGGCTACACCTTC
CAGSQAGQRIYGYTF
>few|TRBV20-1|TRBJ2-7|13|-
TGCAGTGCTAGTCGCACAGGGTCCTACGAGCAGTACTTC
CSASRTGSYEQYF
>many|TRBV6-2/TRBV6-3|TRBJ2-5|16|TRBD2
TGTGCCAGCAGCCGCCGACTAGCGGGAGCCCAAGAGACCCAGTACTTC
CASSRRLAGAQETQYF
>many|TRBV24-1|TRBJ1-1|19|TRBD1
TGTGCCACCAGTGATCTCCGGGGCGGGACAGGGCCTATGAACACTGAAGCTTTCTTT
CATSDLRGGTGPMNTEAFF
>-|TRBV3-1|TRBJ2-1|14|-
TGTGCCAGCAGCCTCCGGGACCAAAGTAATGAGCAGTTCTTC
CASSLRDQSNEQFF
>-|TRBV7-2|TRBJ2-1|14|-
TGTGCCAGCAGCTTCCAAGGGCCTGGCGATGAGCAGTTCTTC
CASSFQGPGDEQFF
>-|TRBV12-3/TRBV12-4|TRBJ2-4|17|TRBD2
TGTGCCAGCAGCCGCGCCGGGACTATGAGGGGCAAAAACATTCAGTACTTC
CASSRAGTMRGKNIQYF
>many|TRBV6-2/TRBV6-3|TRBJ1-1|14|TRBD1
TGTGCCAGCAGTTACGGGACAGGGGGATTTGAAGCTTTCTTT
CASSYGTGGFEAFF
>many|TRBV12-3/TRBV12-4|TRBJ1-1|13|-
TGTGCCAGCAGTTTTCTGAGCAGCACTGAAGCTTTCTTT
CASSFLSSTEAFF
>-|TRBV7-2|TRBJ2-7|18|-
TGTGCCAGCAGCTTCCGCCGTTTGGGACTTTCTAGCTCCTACGAGCAGTACTTC
CASSFRRLGLSSSYEQYF
>many|TRBV12-3/TRBV12-4|TRBJ1-1|13|-
TGTGCCAGCAGTTTATCAGGTAGGGGCGAAGCTTTCTTT
CASSLSGRGEAFF
>-|TRBV30|TRBJ1-6|15|-
TGTGCCTGGAGTGGTGACCCAGGAGTGTCTTCACCCCTCCACTTT
CAWSGDPGVSSPLHF
>few|TRBV18|TRBJ2-5|16|-
TGTGCCAGCTCCCGTGGACAAGCAACGAGCGGAGAGACCCAGTACTTC
CASSRGQATSGETQYF
>many|TRBV7-2|TRBJ2-7|17|-
TGTGCCAGCAGCTTAGCGCGGTTCGCAGGGAGCTCCTACGAGCAGTACTTC
CASSLARFAGSSYEQYF
>-|TRBV28|TRBJ1-4|16|TRBD1
TGTGCCAGCAGTCCCCAGGGGGCCGGGTCTAATGAAAAACTGTTTTTT
CASSPQGAGSNEKLFF
>few|TRBV19|TRBJ1-5|14|-
TGTGCCAGTAGTATTCAGGGTATCGACCAGCCCCAGCATTTT
CASSIQGIDQPQHF
>many|TRBV11-2|TRBJ1-1|13|-
TGTGCCAGCAGCTTAAACGGATACACTGAAGCTTTCTTT
CASSLNGYTEAFF
>few|TRBV4-1|TRBJ2-5|15|-
TGCGCCAGCAGCCAAGGCGGCCTCTGGGGGGAGACCCAGTACTTC
CASSQGGLWGETQYF
>few|TRBV28|TRBJ2-2|15|-
TGTGCCATCAGAGGGAGTGAAGAGAAAACCGGGGAGCTGTTTTTT
CAIRGSEEKTGELFF
>-|TRBV25-1|TRBJ2-7|17|TRBD1
TGCGCCAGCAGCCAAGACCCTGAGAGGACAGGGTACCACGAGCAGTACTTC
CASSQDPERTGYHEQYF
>many|TRBV2|TRBJ2-6|16|-
TGTGCCAGCACATGGGACGGACACTCTGGGGCCAACGTCCTGACTTTC
CASTWDGHSGANVLTF
>-|TRBV5-1|TRBJ2-5|14|-
TGCGCCAGCAGGGTCCTACCTGCGGCGGAGACCCAGTACTTC
CASRVLPAAETQYF
>-|TRBV20-1|TRBJ1-4|13|-
TGCAGTGCTAGAAATGCCCCGGACGAAAAACTGTTTTTT
CSARNAPDEKLFF
>few|TRBV19|TRBJ1-2|15|-
TGTGCCAGTAGTATACCGGGGCGCCCTAACTATGGCTACACCTTC
CASSIPGRPNYGYTF
>many|TRBV6-2/TRBV6-3|TRBJ1-1|16|-
TGTGCCAGCAGGCACGGGGTACCACGTTTGAACACTGAAGCTTTCTTT
CASRHGVPRLNTEAFF
>-|TRBV4-1|TRBJ1-1|15|-
TGCGCCAGCAGCCAAGAGGCCGGGAGAAAAACTGAAGCTTTCTTT
CASSQEAGRKTEAFF
>many|TRBV28|TRBJ1-5|17|TRBD1
TGTGCCAGCATGGCTACACAGGGGGGTGGAAGGGGCCAGCCCCAGCATTTT
CASMATQGGGRGQPQHF
>many|TRBV2|TRBJ2-5|16|TRBD2
TGTGCCAGCAGTGAATCGGTAGCGGGGGACCAAGAGACCCAGTACTTC
CASSESVAGDQETQYF
>-|TRBV2|TRBJ1-1|17|TRBD1
TGTGCCAGCTCCCAGGGGGGGTTGGGAGACGGGGGCACTGAAGCTTTCTTT
CASSQGGLGDGGTEAFF
>few|TRBV30|TRBJ1-5|13|-
TGTGCCTCCCGGGTCCCGAGCCAGAAGGCCCAGCATTTT
CASRVPSQKAQHF
>few|TRBV20-1|TRBJ2-1|15|-
TGCAGTGCTAGAGGACCACGGAACTCCTACAATGAGCAGTTCTTC
CSARGPRNSYNEQFF
>many|TRBV7-9|TRBJ1-1|13|-
TGTGCCAGCGGAAAGGGGCTTAACACTGAAGCTTTCTTT
CASGKGLNTEAFF
>-|TRBV3-1|TRBJ2-7|13|-
TGTGCCAGCAGCCAAGGCAGCTCCTACGAGCAGTACTTC
CASSQGSSYEQYF
>many|TRBV11-1|TRBJ2-2|15|TRBD1
TGTGCCAGCAGCCCAGGACAGGGATACACCGGGGAGCTGTTTTTT
CASSPGQGYTGELFF
>many|TRBV6-1|TRBJ2-5|16|TRBD2
TGTGCCAGCAGGCCTAATTCCGGCGGGAGCCAGGAGACCCAGTACTTC
CASRPNSGGSQETQYF
>few|TRBV28|TRBJ1-1|13|TRBD1
TGTGCCAGCAGTCAACAGGGGCGGGCCGAAGCTTTCTTT
CASSQQGRAEAFF
>many|TRBV15|TRBJ2-4|15|-
TGTGCCACCAGCGGGGACCCTGGGCAGCTAAACATTCAGTACTTC
CATSGDPGQLNIQYF
>many|TRBV3-1|TRBJ2-5|15|TRBD2
TGTGCCAGCAGCCAAGACCGCGGGGGTCAAGAGACCCAGTACTTC
CASSQDRGGQETQYF